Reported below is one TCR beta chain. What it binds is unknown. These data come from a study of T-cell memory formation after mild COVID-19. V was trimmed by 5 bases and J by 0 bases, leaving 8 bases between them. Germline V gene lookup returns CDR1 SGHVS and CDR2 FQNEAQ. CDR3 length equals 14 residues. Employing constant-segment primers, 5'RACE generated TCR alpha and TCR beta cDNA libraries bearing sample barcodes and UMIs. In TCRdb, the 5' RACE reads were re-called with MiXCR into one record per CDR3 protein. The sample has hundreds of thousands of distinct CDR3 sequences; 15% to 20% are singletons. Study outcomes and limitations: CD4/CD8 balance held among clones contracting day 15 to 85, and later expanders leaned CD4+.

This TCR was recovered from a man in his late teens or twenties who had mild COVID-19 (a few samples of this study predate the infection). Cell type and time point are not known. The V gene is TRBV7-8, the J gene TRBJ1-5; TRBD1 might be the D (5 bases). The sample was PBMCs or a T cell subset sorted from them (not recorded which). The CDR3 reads CASSQDNSNQPQHF. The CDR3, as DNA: TGTGCCAGCAGCCAGGACAATAGCAATCAGCCCCAGCATTTT.